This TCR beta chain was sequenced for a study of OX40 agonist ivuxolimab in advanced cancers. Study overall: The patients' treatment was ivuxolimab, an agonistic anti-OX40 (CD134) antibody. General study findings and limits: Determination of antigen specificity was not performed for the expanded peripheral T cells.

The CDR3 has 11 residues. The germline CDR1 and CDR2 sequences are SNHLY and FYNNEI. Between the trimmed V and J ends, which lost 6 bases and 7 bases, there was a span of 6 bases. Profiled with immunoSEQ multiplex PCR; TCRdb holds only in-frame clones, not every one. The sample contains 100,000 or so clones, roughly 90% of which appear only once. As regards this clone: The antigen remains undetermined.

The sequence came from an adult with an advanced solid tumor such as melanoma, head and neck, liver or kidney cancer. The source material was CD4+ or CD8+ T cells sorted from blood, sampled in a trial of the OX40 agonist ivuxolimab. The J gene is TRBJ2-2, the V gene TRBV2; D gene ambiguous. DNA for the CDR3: TGTGCCAGCAGGAGTATCGGGGAGCTGTTTTTT. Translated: CASRSIGELFF.